This T cell receptor beta chain was found in a study of cytomegalovirus exposure and HLA in healthy donors. For the study at large: Of all 400 or so donors who were genotyped, roughly 81% belonged to the Caucasian-associated ancestry cluster.

In the case of this clone: The antigen is undetermined.

Amplification used 60 Vbeta primers and 13 Jbeta primers. Method: immunoSEQ multiplex PCR; TCRdb's copy keeps in-frame clones and lacks some. This sample's table has 140,000 to 150,000 clones. Findings and caveats of the study: With later analysis, a missense DCLRE1C variant became linked to TCR beta V- and J-gene trimming.

Trimming removed 4 bases from V and 1 base from J, with 14 bases in between. The V gene's germline CDR1 is SGHRS and CDR2 YFSETQ. The CDR3 length is 15 residues. The chain joins TRBV5-1 to TRBJ2-5, with a weak D call TRBD2 (5 bases). What was sequenced was PBMCs. The receptor comes from a male donor in good health and CMV-seronegative. CDR3 loop: CASSLAWGVQETQYF. The DNA for the CDR3 is TGCGCCAGCAGCCTCGCATGGGGAGTCCAAGAGACCCAGTACTTC.